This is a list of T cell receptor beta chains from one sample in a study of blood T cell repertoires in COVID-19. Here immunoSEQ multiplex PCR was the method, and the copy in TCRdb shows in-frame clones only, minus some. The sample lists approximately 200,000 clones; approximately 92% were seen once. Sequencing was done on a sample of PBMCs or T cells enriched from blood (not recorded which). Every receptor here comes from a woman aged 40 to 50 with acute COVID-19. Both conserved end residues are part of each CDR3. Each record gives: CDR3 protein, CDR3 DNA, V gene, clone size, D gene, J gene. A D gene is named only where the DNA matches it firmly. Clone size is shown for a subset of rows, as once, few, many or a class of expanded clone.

CASGLVPAGGVKKTGELFF,TGTGCTAGTGGTTTGGTACCGGCGGGAGGGGTTAAAAAAACCGGGGAGCTGTTTTTT,TRBV12-5,NA,TRBD2,TRBJ2-2
CASGLRYNSPLHF,TGTGCCAGCGGGTTGAGGTATAATTCACCCCTCCACTTT,TRBV27,NA,NA,TRBJ1-6
CSVGPRGSHEQYF,TGCAGCGTTGGCCCCAGGGGGTCCCACGAGCAGTACTTC,TRBV29-1,NA,TRBD1,TRBJ2-7
CASSRNAREEETQYF,TGCGCCAGCAGCCGTAACGCGAGGGAGGAAGAGACCCAGTACTTC,TRBV5-1,NA,NA,TRBJ2-5
CASSFDEDNEQFF,TGTGCCAGCAGCTTTGACGAGGACAATGAGCAGTTCTTC,TRBV5-6,NA,NA,TRBJ2-1
CASSHAMGPNGYTF,TGTGCCAGCAGCCACGCCATGGGGCCCAATGGCTACACCTTC,TRBV4-2,NA,NA,TRBJ1-2
CASSIGVSGRSDTQYF,TGTGCCAGTAGTATAGGCGTTAGCGGGAGATCAGATACGCAGTATTTT,TRBV19,NA,TRBD2,TRBJ2-3
CASSLTSGRHEQYF,TGCGCCAGCAGCTTGACTAGCGGGAGACACGAGCAGTACTTC,TRBV5-1,NA,TRBD2,TRBJ2-7
CASSHMTSNYEQYF,TGTGCCAGCAGCCATATGACTAGCAACTACGAGCAGTACTTC,TRBV4-2,few,TRBD2,TRBJ2-7
CASSIRTSGGAYNEQFF,TGTGCCAGTAGTATCCGGACTAGCGGGGGGGCCTACAATGAGCAGTTCTTC,TRBV19,NA,TRBD2,TRBJ2-1
CASSLAGGPQYF,TGTGCCAGCAGCTTAGCGGGGGGGCCGCAGTATTTT,TRBV5-4,NA,TRBD2,TRBJ2-3
CASSPTGNYGYTF,TGTGCCAGCAGCCCGACAGGGAACTATGGCTACACCTTC,TRBV3-1/TRBV3-2,NA,TRBD1,TRBJ1-2
CASRGDRLGQPQHF,TGTGCCAGCAGGGGCGACCGGTTAGGTCAGCCCCAGCATTTT,TRBV28,NA,NA,TRBJ1-5
CASSQLSGSYNELFF,TGCGCCAGCAGCCAGCTTAGCGGGTCCTACAATGAGCTGTTCTTC,TRBV4-1,NA,TRBD2,TRBJ2-1
CASSFQGAWGNEQFF,TGTGCCAGCAGTTTTCAGGGGGCTTGGGGCAATGAGCAGTTCTTC,TRBV28,NA,TRBD1,TRBJ2-1
CAWSVSRMRGTYNSPLHF,TGTGCCTGGAGTGTTTCAAGGATGCGGGGAACCTATAATTCACCCCTCCACTTT,TRBV30,NA,NA,TRBJ1-6
CASSFPTDKGQKNTEAFF,TGTGCCAGCAGTTTTCCCACCGATAAGGGACAGAAGAACACTGAAGCTTTCTTT,TRBV28,once,TRBD1,TRBJ1-1
CASSAGTGGLGQPQHF,TGTGCCAGCAGCGCGGGGACAGGGGGTCTCGGTCAGCCCCAGCATTTT,TRBV9,NA,TRBD1,TRBJ1-5
CASSVGRMGRGLEKLFF,TGTGCCAGCAGCGTAGGAAGGATGGGCAGGGGGCTTGAAAAACTGTTTTTT,TRBV9,NA,TRBD1,TRBJ1-4
CASSETGQTEQYF,TGTGCCAGCAGTGAAACGGGACAGACGGAGCAGTACTTC,TRBV6-1,NA,TRBD1,TRBJ2-7
CASGWPEAFF,TGTGCCAGCGGTTGGCCTGAAGCTTTCTTT,TRBV6-5,NA,NA,TRBJ1-1
CASSPRTGNTIYF,TGTGCCAGCAGCCCTAGAACGGGAAACACCATATATTTT,TRBV7-2,NA,NA,TRBJ1-3
CASSPRQDLNTEAFF,TGCGCCAGCAGCCCACGACAGGATTTGAACACTGAAGCTTTCTTT,TRBV4-1,NA,NA,TRBJ1-1
CASSQGGGDTGELFF,TGTGCCAGCTCACAGGGAGGAGGGGACACCGGGGAGCTGTTTTTT,TRBV18,NA,NA,TRBJ2-2
CASSGGNSYNEQFF,TGTGCCAGTAGCGGGGGGAACTCCTACAATGAGCAGTTCTTC,TRBV19,NA,TRBD2,TRBJ2-1
CASSASGQGISPLHF,TGTGCCAGCAGTGCCTCGGGACAGGGTATTTCACCCCTCCACTTT,TRBV6-2/TRBV6-3,NA,TRBD1,TRBJ1-6
CASKEPDRQGRRNTIYF,TGTGCCAGCAAAGAGCCGGACCGACAGGGTAGAAGAAACACCATATATTTT,TRBV21-1,NA,NA,TRBJ1-3
CASSRRQVGEKKLFF,TGTGCCAGCAGCCGTCGACAGGTCGGGGAAAAAAAACTGTTTTTT,TRBV6-2/TRBV6-3,NA,NA,TRBJ1-4
CASSLRSGDSYGYTF,TGCGCCAGCAGCCTAAGGTCCGGGGATAGCTATGGCTACACCTTC,TRBV4-1,NA,NA,TRBJ1-2
CASSIEFRGYTSNQPQHF,TGTGCCAGTAGTATAGAATTCCGAGGTTACACGAGCAATCAGCCCCAGCATTTT,TRBV19,NA,NA,TRBJ1-5
CASRARNLQGPLHF,TGTGCCAGCAGAGCCCGTAATCTTCAGGGGCCCCTCCACTTT,TRBV27,NA,NA,TRBJ1-6
CASSTGGSYEQYF,TGTGCCAGCAGTACAGGGGGTTCCTACGAGCAGTACTTC,TRBV6-5,NA,TRBD1,TRBJ2-7
CASTDHDRGSSGEQYF,TGCGCCAGCACCGACCACGACAGGGGGAGTTCGGGCGAGCAGTACTTC,TRBV5-1,few,TRBD1,TRBJ2-7
CASSLSMDPGDTQYF,TGTGCCAGCAGCTTAAGTATGGATCCAGGGGATACGCAGTATTTT,TRBV7-2,NA,NA,TRBJ2-3
CSVEGRGLAGSEQYF,TGCAGCGTTGAAGGGAGGGGACTAGCGGGATCCGAGCAGTACTTC,TRBV29-1,NA,TRBD2,TRBJ2-7
CASSLGPQPQHF,TGTGCCAGCAGTTTAGGGCCTCAGCCCCAGCATTTT,TRBV12-3/TRBV12-4,NA,NA,TRBJ1-5
CASSTGQGGVYNEQFF,TGCGCCAGCAGCACAGGACAGGGAGGGGTTTACAATGAGCAGTTCTTC,TRBV5-1,NA,NA,TRBJ2-1
CASSPRLPNTIAGETQYF,TGTGCCAGCAGCCCACGCCTCCCCAACACTATCGCCGGGGAGACCCAGTACTTC,TRBV7-9,NA,NA,TRBJ2-5